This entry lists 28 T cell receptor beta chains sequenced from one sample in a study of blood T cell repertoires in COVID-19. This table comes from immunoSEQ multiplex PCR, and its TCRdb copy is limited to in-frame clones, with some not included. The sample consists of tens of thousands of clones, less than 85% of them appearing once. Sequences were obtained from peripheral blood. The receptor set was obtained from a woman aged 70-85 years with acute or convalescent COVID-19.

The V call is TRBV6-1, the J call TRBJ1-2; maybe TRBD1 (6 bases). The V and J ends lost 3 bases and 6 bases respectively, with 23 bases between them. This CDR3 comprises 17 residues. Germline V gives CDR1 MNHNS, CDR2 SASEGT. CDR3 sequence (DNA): TGTGCCAGCAGTGATCTAATTACCGGGACATCTTTAAATGGCTACACCTTC. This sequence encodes CASSDLITGTSLNGYTF.

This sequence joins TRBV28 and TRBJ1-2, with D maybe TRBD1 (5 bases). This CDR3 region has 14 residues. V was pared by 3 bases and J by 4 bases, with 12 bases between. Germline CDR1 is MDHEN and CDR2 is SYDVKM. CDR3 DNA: TGTGCCAGCAGTTTCGGGGGGAAGGGCTATGGCTACACCTTC. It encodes CASSFGGKGYGYTF.

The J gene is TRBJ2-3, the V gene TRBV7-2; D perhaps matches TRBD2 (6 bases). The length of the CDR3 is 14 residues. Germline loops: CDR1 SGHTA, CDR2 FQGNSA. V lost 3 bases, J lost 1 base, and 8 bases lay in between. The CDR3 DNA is TGTGCCAGCAGCTTTGTAGCGGGCACAGATACGCAGTATTTT. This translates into CASSFVAGTDTQYF.

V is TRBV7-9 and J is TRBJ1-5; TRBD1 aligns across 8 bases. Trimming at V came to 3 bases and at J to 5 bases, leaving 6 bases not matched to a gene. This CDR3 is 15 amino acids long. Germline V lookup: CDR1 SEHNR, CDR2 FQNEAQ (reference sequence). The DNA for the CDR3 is TGTGCCAGCAGCTTTGGGACAGGCATCCATCAGCCCCAGCATTTT. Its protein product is CASSFGTGIHQPQHF.

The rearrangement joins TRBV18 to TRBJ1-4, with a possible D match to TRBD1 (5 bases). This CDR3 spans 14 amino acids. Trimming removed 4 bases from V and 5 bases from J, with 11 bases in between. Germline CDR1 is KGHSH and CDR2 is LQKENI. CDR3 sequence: CASSRGVQNEKLFF. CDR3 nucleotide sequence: TGTGCCAGCTCACGGGGGGTCCAGAATGAAAAACTGTTTTTT.

The CDR3 DNA reads as TGCAGCGCCGAGGAGGGAACCAATGAGCAGTTCTTC. It specifies CSAEEGTNEQFF. This chain joins TRBV29-1 and TRBJ2-1; a weak D match, TRBD2 (6 bases). Germline CDR1 is SQVTM and CDR2 is ANQGSEA. Trimming pared 7 bases from V and 6 bases from J, leaving 13 bases between. The CDR3 runs 12 residues.

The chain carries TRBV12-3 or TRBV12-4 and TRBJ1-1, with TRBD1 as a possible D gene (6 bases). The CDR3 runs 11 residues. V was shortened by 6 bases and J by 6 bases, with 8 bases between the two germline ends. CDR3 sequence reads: CASSEGAEAFF. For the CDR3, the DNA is TGTGCCAGCAGCGAGGGGGCTGAAGCTTTCTTT.

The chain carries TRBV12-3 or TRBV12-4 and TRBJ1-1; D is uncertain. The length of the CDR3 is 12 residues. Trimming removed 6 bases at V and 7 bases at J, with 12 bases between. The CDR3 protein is CASSPGHSEAFF. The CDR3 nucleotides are TGTGCCAGCAGCCCCGGCCACAGTGAAGCTTTCTTT.

CDR3 DNA: TGTGCCAGCAGCCAAGACAGGGGCCATGGCTACACCTTC. As protein: CASSQDRGHGYTF. This rearrangement joins TRBV11-1 to TRBJ1-2; TRBD1 matches at 8 bases. J gave up 6 bases and V 5 bases, and 5 bases lay outside the gene matches. Germline CDR1 is SGHAT and CDR2 is FQDESV (reference sequence). The CDR3 length is 13 residues.

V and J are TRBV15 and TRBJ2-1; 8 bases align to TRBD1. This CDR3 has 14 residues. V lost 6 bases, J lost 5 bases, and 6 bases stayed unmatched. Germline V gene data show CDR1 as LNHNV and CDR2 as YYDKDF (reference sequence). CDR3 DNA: TGTGCCACCAGGACAGGGGACGGGGACAATGAGCAGTTCTTC. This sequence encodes CATRTGDGDNEQFF.

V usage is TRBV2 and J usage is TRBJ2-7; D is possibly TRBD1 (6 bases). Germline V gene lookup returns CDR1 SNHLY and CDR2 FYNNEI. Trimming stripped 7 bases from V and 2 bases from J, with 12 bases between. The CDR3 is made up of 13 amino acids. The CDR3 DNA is TGTGCCAGCAAAAAGACAGGCACCTACGAGCAGTACTTC. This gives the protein CASKKTGTYEQYF. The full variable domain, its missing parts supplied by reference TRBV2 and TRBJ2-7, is EPEVTQTPSHQVTQMGQEVILRCVPISNHLYFYWYRQILGQKVEFLVSFYNNEISEKSEIFDDQFSVERPDGSNFTLKIRSTKLEDSAMYFCASKKTGTYEQYFGPGTRLTVT.

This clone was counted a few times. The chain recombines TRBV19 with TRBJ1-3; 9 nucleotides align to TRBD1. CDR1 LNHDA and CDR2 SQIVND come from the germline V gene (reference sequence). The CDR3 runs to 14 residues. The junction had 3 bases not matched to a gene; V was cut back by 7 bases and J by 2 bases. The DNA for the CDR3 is TGTGCCAGTACCGGGACAGGGACTGGAAACACCATATATTTT. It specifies CASTGTGTGNTIYF.

This CDR3 reads CASSPRSNTEAFF. In nucleotides, the CDR3 is TGTGCCAGCAGTCCCCGTTCGAACACTGAAGCTTTCTTT. This chain uses TRBV28 with TRBJ1-1; D is unclear. Trimming cost V 5 bases and J 1 base, with 8 bases left between them. Germline V gene lookup returns CDR1 MDHEN and CDR2 SYDVKM. The CDR3 length is 13 residues.

The CDR3 sequence: CAWRIEEKLFF. The CDR3 DNA sequence: TGTGCCTGGAGAATCGAGGAAAAACTGTTTTTT. The chain carries TRBV30 and TRBJ1-4; no clear D gene. V was clipped by 3 bases and J by 8 bases, with 7 bases between them. The germline V gene has CDR1 GTSNPN and CDR2 SVGIG (reference sequence). The CDR3 has 11 amino acids.

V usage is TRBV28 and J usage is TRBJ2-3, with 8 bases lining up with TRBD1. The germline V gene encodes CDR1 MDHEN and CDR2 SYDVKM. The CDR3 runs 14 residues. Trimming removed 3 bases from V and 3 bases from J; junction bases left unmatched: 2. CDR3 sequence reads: CASSFRQGTDTQYF. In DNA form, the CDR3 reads TGTGCCAGCAGTTTCCGACAGGGGACAGATACGCAGTATTTT.

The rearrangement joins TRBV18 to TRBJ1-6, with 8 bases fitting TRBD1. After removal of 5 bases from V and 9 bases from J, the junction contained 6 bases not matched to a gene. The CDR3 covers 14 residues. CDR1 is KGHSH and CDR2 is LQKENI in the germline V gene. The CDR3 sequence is CASSGQGGSSPLHF. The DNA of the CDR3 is TGTGCCAGCTCAGGACAGGGAGGCAGTTCACCCCTCCACTTT.

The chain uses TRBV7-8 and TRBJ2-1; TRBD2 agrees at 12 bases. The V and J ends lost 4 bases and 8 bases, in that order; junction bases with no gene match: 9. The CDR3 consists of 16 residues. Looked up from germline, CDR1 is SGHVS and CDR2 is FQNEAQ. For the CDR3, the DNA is TGTGCCAGCAGCTCCGGACTAGCGGGGACACCTGATGAGCAGTTCTTC. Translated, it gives CASSSGLAGTPDEQFF.

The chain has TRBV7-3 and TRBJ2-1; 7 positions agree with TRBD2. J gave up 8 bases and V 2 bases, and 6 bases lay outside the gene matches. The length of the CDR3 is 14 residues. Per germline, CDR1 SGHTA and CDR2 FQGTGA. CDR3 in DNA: TGTGCCAGCAGCTTACTGGGGGAGGGCTATGAGCAGTTCTTC. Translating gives CASSLLGEGYEQFF. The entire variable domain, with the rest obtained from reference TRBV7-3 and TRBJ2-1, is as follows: GAGVSQTPSNKVTEKGKYVELRCDPISGHTALYWYRQSLGQGPEFLIYFQGTGAADDSGLPNDRFFAVRPEGSVSTLKIQRTERGDSAVYLCASSLLGEGYEQFFGPGTRLTVL.

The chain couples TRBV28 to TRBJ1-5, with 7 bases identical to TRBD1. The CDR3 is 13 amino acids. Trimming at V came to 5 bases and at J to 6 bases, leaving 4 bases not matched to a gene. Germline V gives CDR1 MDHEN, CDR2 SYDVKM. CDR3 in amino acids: CASSDRAGQPQHF. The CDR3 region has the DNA TGTGCCAGCAGTGACAGGGCGGGTCAGCCCCAGCATTTT.

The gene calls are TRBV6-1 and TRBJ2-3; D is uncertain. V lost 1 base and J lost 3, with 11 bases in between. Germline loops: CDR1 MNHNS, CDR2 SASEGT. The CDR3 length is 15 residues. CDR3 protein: CASSEEQLRTDTQYF. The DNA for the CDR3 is TGTGCCAGCAGTGAAGAGCAACTGAGGACAGATACGCAGTATTTT.

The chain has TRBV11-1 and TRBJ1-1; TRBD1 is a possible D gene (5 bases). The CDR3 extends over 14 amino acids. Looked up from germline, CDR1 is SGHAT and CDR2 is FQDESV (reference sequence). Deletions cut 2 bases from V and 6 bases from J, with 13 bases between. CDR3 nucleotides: TGTGCCAGCAGCTTATACGGGGGTACATCTGAAGCTTTCTTT. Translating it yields CASSLYGGTSEAFF.

In DNA form, the CDR3 reads TGTGCCAGCTCGCGGGGGGCGAGCAACTATGGCTACACCTTC. Its protein is CASSRGASNYGYTF. The chain recombines TRBV18 with TRBJ1-2, with TRBD1 as a possible D gene (6 bases). CDR3 length: 14 amino acids. Trimming left V 6 bases short and J 2 bases short, with 13 bases between. CDR1 is KGHSH, CDR2 LQKENI, per germline.

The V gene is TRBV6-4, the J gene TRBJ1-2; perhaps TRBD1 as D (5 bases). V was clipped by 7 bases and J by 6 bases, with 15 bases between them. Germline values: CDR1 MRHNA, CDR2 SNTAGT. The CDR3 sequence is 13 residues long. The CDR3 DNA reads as TGTGCCAGCAATCGACAGAATCGGAATGGCTACACCTTC. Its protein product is CASNRQNRNGYTF.

The DNA of the CDR3 is TGCGCCAGCAAAATCCTAGCGGACTATAATTCACCCCTCCACTTT. It encodes CASKILADYNSPLHF. The chain links TRBV5-1 to TRBJ1-6, with unresolved D. CDR1 and CDR2 from the germline V gene are SGHRS and YFSETQ. CDR3 length equals 15 residues. V was trimmed by 6 bases and J by 3 bases, leaving 13 bases between them.

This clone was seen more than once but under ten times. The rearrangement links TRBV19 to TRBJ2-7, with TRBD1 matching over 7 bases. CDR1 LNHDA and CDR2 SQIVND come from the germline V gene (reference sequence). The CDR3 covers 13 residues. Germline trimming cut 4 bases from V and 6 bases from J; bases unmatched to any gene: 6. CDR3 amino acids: CASSTFRDSEQYF. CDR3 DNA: TGTGCCAGTAGTACCTTCCGGGACAGCGAGCAGTACTTC.

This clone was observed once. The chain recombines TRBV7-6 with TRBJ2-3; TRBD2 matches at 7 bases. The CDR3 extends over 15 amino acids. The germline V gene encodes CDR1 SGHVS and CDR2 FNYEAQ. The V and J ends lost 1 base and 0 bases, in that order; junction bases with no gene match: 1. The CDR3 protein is CASSLGTRSTDTQYF. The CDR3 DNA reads TGTGCCAGCAGCTTAGGGACTAGGAGCACAGATACGCAGTATTTT.

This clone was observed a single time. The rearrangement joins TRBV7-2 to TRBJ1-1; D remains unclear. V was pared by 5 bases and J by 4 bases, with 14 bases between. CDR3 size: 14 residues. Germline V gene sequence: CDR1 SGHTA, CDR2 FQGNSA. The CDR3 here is CASSPQPAGTEAFF. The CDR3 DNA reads TGTGCCAGCAGCCCACAGCCTGCGGGCACTGAAGCTTTCTTT.

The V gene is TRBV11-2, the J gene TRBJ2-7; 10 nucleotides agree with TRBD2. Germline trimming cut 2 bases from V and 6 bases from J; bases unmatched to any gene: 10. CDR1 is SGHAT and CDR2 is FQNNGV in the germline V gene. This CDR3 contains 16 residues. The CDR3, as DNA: TGTGCCAGCAGCTTAAGGGTGGCTAGCGGGAGTGGCGAGCAGTACTTC. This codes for CASSLRVASGSGEQYF.